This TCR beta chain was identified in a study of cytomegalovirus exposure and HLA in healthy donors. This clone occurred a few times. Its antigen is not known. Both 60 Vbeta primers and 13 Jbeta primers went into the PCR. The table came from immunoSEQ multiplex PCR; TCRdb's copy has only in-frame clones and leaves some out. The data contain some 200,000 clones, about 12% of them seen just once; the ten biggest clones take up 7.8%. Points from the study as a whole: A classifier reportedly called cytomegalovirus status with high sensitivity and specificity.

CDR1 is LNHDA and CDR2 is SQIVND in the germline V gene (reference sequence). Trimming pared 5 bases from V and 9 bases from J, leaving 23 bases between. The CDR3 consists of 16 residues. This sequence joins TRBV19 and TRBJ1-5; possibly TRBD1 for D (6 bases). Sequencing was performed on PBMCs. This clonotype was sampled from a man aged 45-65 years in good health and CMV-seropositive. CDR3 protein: CASSEPGHSFGRPQHF. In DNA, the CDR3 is TGTGCCAGTAGTGAACCGGGACACTCTTTCGGAAGGCCCCAGCATTTT.